This entry is about one T cell receptor (beta chain). This sample is drawn from a study of T-cell memory formation after mild COVID-19. TCRdb fed the 5' RACE reads into MiXCR, producing one record per CDR3 protein. The sample yields fewer than 50,000 distinct CDR3 sequences, less than 7.5% seen once. This receptor was obtained from a young man who had mild COVID-19 (a few samples of this study predate the infection). Cell type and time point are not known. The sequenced sample was PBMCs or a T cell subset sorted from them (not recorded which).

The CDR3 here is CASSYDRGYTEAFF. CDR3 in DNA: TGTGCCAGCAGTTACGACAGGGGTTACACTGAAGCTTTCTTT. The genes are TRBV7-2 and TRBJ1-1; 8 bases are a match to TRBD1. The CDR3 contains 14 residues. Germline V CDR1 and CDR2: SGHTA, FQGNSA. The trim removed 6 bases at V and 3 bases at J, leaving 6 bases unmatched.